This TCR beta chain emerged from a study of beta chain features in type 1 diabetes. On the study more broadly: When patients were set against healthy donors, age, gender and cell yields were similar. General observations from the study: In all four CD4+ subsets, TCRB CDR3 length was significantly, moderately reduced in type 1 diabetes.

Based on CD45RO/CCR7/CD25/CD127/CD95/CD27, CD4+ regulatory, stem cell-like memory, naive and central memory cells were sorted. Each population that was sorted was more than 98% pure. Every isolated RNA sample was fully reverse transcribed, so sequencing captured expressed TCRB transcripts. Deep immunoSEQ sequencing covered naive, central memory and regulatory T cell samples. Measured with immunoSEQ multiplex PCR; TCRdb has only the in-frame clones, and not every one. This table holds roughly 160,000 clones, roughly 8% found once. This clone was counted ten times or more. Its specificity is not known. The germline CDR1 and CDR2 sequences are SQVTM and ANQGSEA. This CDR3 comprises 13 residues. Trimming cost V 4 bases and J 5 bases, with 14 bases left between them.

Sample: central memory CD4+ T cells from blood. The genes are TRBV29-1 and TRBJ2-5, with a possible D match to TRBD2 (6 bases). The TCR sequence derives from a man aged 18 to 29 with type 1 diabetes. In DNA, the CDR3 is TGCAGCGTTGGATTCGGGGGAAGGGAGACCCAGTACTTC. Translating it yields CSVGFGGRETQYF.